The rows below give T cell receptor beta chains drawn from one sample of a study of OX40 agonist ivuxolimab in advanced cancers. Repertoires were generated with immunoSEQ multiplex PCR, while TCRdb's copy carries only in-frame clones and drops some. The sample shows some 14,000 clones, about 78% of them seen only once. This material consisted of CD4+ or CD8+ T cells sorted from blood, taken in a trial of the OX40 agonist ivuxolimab. The receptors shown here come from an adult with an advanced solid tumor such as melanoma, head and neck, liver or kidney cancer. Both conserved end residues are part of each CDR3. D genes are given only for firm matches. Rows give clone size only sometimes, using once, few, many, or a class for an expanded clone.

>.|TRBJ2-1|14|TRBV27|.
TGTGCCAGCAGTTTATTAGGCGGGTACAATGAGCAGTTCTTC
CASSLLGGYNEQFF
>.|TRBJ1-1|16|TRBV13|TRBD1
TGTGCCAGCAGCTTAATACAGGGGGAACTTATCACTGAAGCTTTCTTT
CASSLIQGELITEAFF
>.|TRBJ1-1|11|TRBV29-1|.
TGCAGTGTCATTTTAAACACTGAAGCTTTCTTT
CSVILNTEAFF
>.|TRBJ2-3|15|TRBV15|TRBD1
TGTGCCACCAGCAGAGACAGGGGGTCGGCAGATACGCAGTATTTT
CATSRDRGSADTQYF
>.|TRBJ2-7|14|TRBV18|.
TGTGCCAGCTCACTCCAAGACAGGTCCGGGGAGCAGTACTTC
CASSLQDRSGEQYF
>once|TRBJ1-6|14|TRBV6-5|TRBD1
TGTGCCAGCAGGTGGGGGACAGTAAATTCACCCCTCCACTTT
CASRWGTVNSPLHF
>few|TRBJ2-5|12|TRBV9|.
TGTGCCAGCAGCTTAAATCAAGAGACCCAGTACTTC
CASSLNQETQYF
>.|TRBJ1-2|15|TRBV15|.
TGTGCCACCAGCAGTCCGGGCCTTATGGCGTATGGCTACACCTTC
CATSSPGLMAYGYTF
>.|TRBJ2-6|17|TRBV19|TRBD1
TGTGCCAGTAGTATTTGGACAGGATACTCTGGGGCCAACGTCCTGACTTTC
CASSIWTGYSGANVLTF
>.|TRBJ1-6|14|TRBV7-9|.
TGTGCCAGCAGACGTCCTAGGGATAATTCACCCCTCCACTTT
CASRRPRDNSPLHF
>once|TRBJ2-7|13|TRBV13|.
TGTGCCAGCAGCTTGGGCGGGGAGTACGAGCAGTACTTC
CASSLGGEYEQYF
>.|TRBJ2-7|13|TRBV7-9|.
TGTGCCAGCAGCTCCACCCCTTCCCACGAGCAGTACTTC
CASSSTPSHEQYF
>once|TRBJ2-7|11|TRBV20-1|.
TGCAGTGCCCCTACTCTTTACGAGCAGTACTTC
CSAPTLYEQYF
>.|TRBJ2-7|15|TRBV2|.
TGTGCCAGCAGTGAAGAGAGGGGGTCCTCCTACGAGCAGTACTTC
CASSEERGSSYEQYF
>.|TRBJ2-7|15|TRBV9|TRBD2
TGTGCCAGCAGCCGTACCGGACTAGCGTCGACCGAGCAGTACTTC
CASSRTGLASTEQYF
>.|TRBJ2-7|10|TRBV29-1|.
TGCGGAATCGGGTCCTACGAGCAGTACTTC
CGIGSYEQYF
>once|TRBJ1-1|14|TRBV5-4|.
TGTGCCAGCAGCTTGGCGACCGAGAACACTGAAGCTTTCTTT
CASSLATENTEAFF
>.|TRBJ2-1|17|TRBV4-2|.
TGTGCCAGCAGCCACCCACAGGGGGGGTCCCGCTGGGATGAGCAGTTCTTC
CASSHPQGGSRWDEQFF
>.|TRBJ2-2|16|TRBV5-1|.
TGCGCCAGCAGCTTGGCCGGACTTTACGACACCGGGGAGCTGTTTTTT
CASSLAGLYDTGELFF
>.|TRBJ2-3|15|TRBV25-1|.
TGTGCCAGCAGAGAAGGGAGACGGAGCACAGATACGCAGTATTTT
CASREGRRSTDTQYF
>once|TRBJ2-3|15|TRBV19|TRBD2
TGTGCCAGTAGCAAGAAGCGGGGCGGGACAGATACGCAGTATTTT
CASSKKRGGTDTQYF
>.|TRBJ2-1|19|TRBV11-2|TRBD2
TGTGCCAGCAGCCCCGGATTACCGGCTAGCGGGAGTCCCAGGTATGAGCAGTTCTTC
CASSPGLPASGSPRYEQFF
>.|TRBJ2-1|16|TRBV7-9|.
TGTGCCAGCAGCCCCCCCCATAGCGCCTCCTACAATGAGCAGTTCTTC
CASSPPHSASYNEQFF
>.|TRBJ2-1|17|TRBV2|TRBD2
TGTGCCAGCAGTGAGTATAGGACTAGCAGCTCCTACAATGAGCAGTTCTTC
CASSEYRTSSSYNEQFF
>.|TRBJ1-3|14|TRBV2|.
TGTGCCAGCACACGGAGATTCTCTGGAAACACCATATATTTT
CASTRRFSGNTIYF
>.|TRBJ2-3|11|TRBV11-2|.
TGTGCCAGCAGCCTTCCAGATACGCAGTATTTT
CASSLPDTQYF
>once|TRBJ2-1|15|TRBV11-2|TRBD2
TGTGCCAGCAGCTTACGAAGCGGGAGTGTCAGTGAGCAGTTCTTC
CASSLRSGSVSEQFF
>.|TRBJ2-1|14|TRBV5-3|TRBD1
TGTGCCAGCAGCGGGGACAGGGCGGTGTATGAGCAGTTCTTC
CASSGDRAVYEQFF
>few|TRBJ2-7|14|TRBV7-9|TRBD2
TGTGCCAGCAGCTTACCCCTAGCGGGACGCGAGCAGTACTTC
CASSLPLAGREQYF
>once|TRBJ2-1|16|TRBV13|TRBD2
TGTGCCAGCAGCCCCGAACCCGGGAGGGCCAACAATGAGCAGTTCTTC
CASSPEPGRANNEQFF
>.|TRBJ2-2|19|TRBV10-3|TRBD1
TGTGCCATCAGTGAGTCATGGTGGGAGACAGGGTTTGGAACCGGGGAGCTGTTTTTT
CAISESWWETGFGTGELFF
>.|TRBJ1-5|13|TRBV19|TRBD1
TGTGCCAGTAGCCGGGACAGAAGTCAGCCCCAGCATTTT
CASSRDRSQPQHF
>once|TRBJ1-1|14|TRBV2|.
TGTGCCAGCTCGCAAGAAGGTGAAAACACTGAAGCTTTCTTT
CASSQEGENTEAFF
>.|TRBJ2-1|13|TRBV6-5|.
TGTGCCAGCAGTGGTATCTCCTACAATGAGCAGTTCTTC
CASSGISYNEQFF
>.|TRBJ2-5|13|TRBV6-5|.
TGTGCCAGCAGCTATAGGCGTTGGGAGACCCAGTACTTC
CASSYRRWETQYF
>.|TRBJ1-4|14|TRBV13|TRBD1
TGTGCCAGCAGCTCGGACAGGAGTAACGAAAAACTGTTTTTT
CASSSDRSNEKLFF
>large|TRBJ1-1|14|TRBV7-9|TRBD1
TGTGCCAGCAGCTCCTCGACAGGGATCACTGAAGCTTTCTTT
CASSSSTGITEAFF
>.|TRBJ1-5|15|TRBV6-5|TRBD1
TGTGCCAGCAGTTTTCCAGGGGGGGGCAATCAGCCCCAGCATTTT
CASSFPGGGNQPQHF
>many|TRBJ2-2|14|TRBV6-1|TRBD2
TGTGCCAGCAGTGTTAGCGGGGACACCGGGGAGCTGTTTTTT
CASSVSGDTGELFF
>.|TRBJ1-1|12|TRBV7-6|.
TGTGCCAGCAGCTCAACAGGGTCGTTGGCTTTCTTT
CASSSTGSLAFF
>few|TRBJ2-1|13|TRBV9|TRBD1
TGTGCCAGCAGTGAGGACAGGGCTAATGAGCAGTTCTTC
CASSEDRANEQFF
>.|TRBJ2-7|16|TRBV27|TRBD1
TGTGCCAGCAGTTTTGGGACCGGGACAGAGATCTACGAGCAGTACTTC
CASSFGTGTEIYEQYF
>many|TRBJ2-7|14|TRBV5-1|TRBD2
TGCGCCAGCAGCTTGGCTAGCGGAGGTCTGGAGCAGTACTTC
CASSLASGGLEQYF
>.|TRBJ2-3|14|TRBV6-5|.
TGTGCCAGCAGCCACCGTCAGATCGCAGATACGCAGTATTTT
CASSHRQIADTQYF